A selection of T cell receptor beta chains follows, all from one sample in a study of T cell responses to AZD1222 COVID-19 vaccine. TCRdb's copy holds only in-frame clones and misses some; the assay was immunoSEQ multiplex PCR. The sample consists of roughly 130,000 clones, 85% to 90% of them appearing once. The source material was peripheral blood, sampled on day 0 of AZD1222 vaccination. These receptor sequences come from an adult in good health. CDR3s include the opening cysteine and the closing phenylalanine or tryptophan. A D gene is named only where the DNA matches it firmly. Expanded clones get a size class; other rows say once, few or many, or leave the size out.

TGCGCCAGCAGCGCCCAGACAGAGATCGCAGATACGCAGTATTTT	CASSAQTEIADTQYF	NA	TRBV5-1	TRBJ2-3	NA
TGTGCCAGCAGTTTTAAAAGTAACTATGGCTACACCTTC	CASSFKSNYGYTF	NA	TRBV12-3/TRBV12-4	TRBJ1-2	once
TGCGCCAGCAGTGGAGGCGGAAACACCATATATTTT	CASSGGGNTIYF	NA	TRBV10-2	TRBJ1-3	NA
TGCGCCAGCAGCGCACAGGGTCCTATGAACACTGAAGCTTTCTTT	CASSAQGPMNTEAFF	NA	TRBV5-1	TRBJ1-1	NA
TGTGCCAGCAGCTTAGCGAGGGGACCCTATAATTCACCCCTCCACTTT	CASSLARGPYNSPLHF	NA	TRBV7-6	TRBJ1-6	once
TGTGCCAGCAGCTTAACAGTTAACACCGGGGAGCTGTTTTTT	CASSLTVNTGELFF	NA	TRBV7-3	TRBJ2-2	NA
TGTGCCAGCGGATGGACTAGCGGGGGGGCGGGAGATACGCAGTATTTT	CASGWTSGGAGDTQYF	TRBD2	TRBV2	TRBJ2-3	NA
TGTGCCAGCGGGACAGGGGGCTATAATTCACCCCTCCACTTT	CASGTGGYNSPLHF	TRBD1	TRBV7-9	TRBJ1-6	NA
TGTGCCAGCAGTGGGTCCTATAATTCACCCCTCCACTTT	CASSGSYNSPLHF	NA	TRBV7-2	TRBJ1-6	NA
TGTGCCAGCAGCTTGTTTGGAGCGGGAGGTTCCCTGGAGCAGTACTTC	CASSLFGAGGSLEQYF	TRBD2	TRBV13	TRBJ2-7	few
TGTGCCACCAGTGACCGAACAGGGGGGGACCGCTATGGCTACACCTTC	CATSDRTGGDRYGYTF	TRBD1	TRBV24-1	TRBJ1-2	NA
TGTGCCATCAGTGGGGGACAGGACTATGGCTACACCTTC	CAISGGQDYGYTF	TRBD1	TRBV10-3	TRBJ1-2	NA
TGCGCCAGCAGCCAAGTGGGACAGTTCTCTGGGGCCAACGTCCTGACTTTC	CASSQVGQFSGANVLTF	TRBD1	TRBV4-3	TRBJ2-6	NA
TGTGCCAGCAGCCAACCCCGACAGGGTCCGGAAGCTTTCTTT	CASSQPRQGPEAFF	TRBD1	TRBV11-2	TRBJ1-1	NA
TGTGCCAGCAGGTCCACAGGGTTAGGCACCGGGGAGCTGTTTTTT	CASRSTGLGTGELFF	NA	TRBV7-3	TRBJ2-2	NA
TGTGCCAGCAGTGACGGACTCAGGCCCTCCTCCTACAATGAGCAGTTCTTC	CASSDGLRPSSYNEQFF	NA	TRBV6-1	TRBJ2-1	few
TGTGCCTGGAGTGACGTCGGCGATACGCAGTATTTT	CAWSDVGDTQYF	NA	TRBV30	TRBJ2-3	once
TGTGCCAGCAGTCCGGCAGGAAGTCAGAAGGGCTACACCTTC	CASSPAGSQKGYTF	NA	TRBV27	TRBJ1-2	NA
TGTGCCAGCAGCGTAGCCGGGACAGGCTCCTACGAGCAGTACTTC	CASSVAGTGSYEQYF	TRBD1	TRBV9	TRBJ2-7	NA
TGCAGCGTTGAAGGTGGGGGGGATTTGGACTACAATGAGCAGTTCTTC	CSVEGGGDLDYNEQFF	TRBD2	TRBV29-1	TRBJ2-1	NA
TGTGCCAGCAGCCAAGTGGTCCGGGACACTGCCTACGAGCAGTACTTC	CASSQVVRDTAYEQYF	NA	TRBV3-1/TRBV3-2	TRBJ2-7	NA
TGTGCCACGGGCCGGGGGGATACCGGGGAGCTGTTTTTT	CATGRGDTGELFF	TRBD2	TRBV7-3	TRBJ2-2	once
TGCAGCGTTCCCGGACCCCTCGGTACGCAGTATTTT	CSVPGPLGTQYF	NA	TRBV29-1	TRBJ2-3	once
TGTGCCAGCAGGGGGGCCTCCGGTGAGCAGTTCTTC	CASRGASGEQFF	NA	TRBV6-5	TRBJ2-1	NA
TGTGCCAGTAATCGCAGGGGCTCAAATACGCAGTATTTT	CASNRRGSNTQYF	NA	TRBV19	TRBJ2-3	NA
TGTGCCAGCAGCTCCCACCTAGCGGCCCCACTCAATGAGCAGTTCTTC	CASSSHLAAPLNEQFF	TRBD2	TRBV7-9	TRBJ2-1	NA